Below, 3 T cell receptor beta chains from the same sample are listed, as sequenced in a study of T cell clonality in common variable immunodeficiency. Regarding the study as a whole: Fewer deletions and N-nucleotide insertions were reportedly seen in common variable immunodeficiency TCR beta sequences.

Assay: immunoSEQ multiplex PCR; the TCRdb copy retains only in-frame clones and omits some. The sample presents 25,000 to 30,000 clones, none singletons. What these receptors recognize is not known. Sequencing was carried out using peripheral blood mononuclear cells. The receptors derive from a human donor with common variable immunodeficiency.

In this sample, this clone turned up many times. The sequence runs out 3 residues before the end of the CDR3; the remainder is reconstructed from the germline J gene. This chain connects TRBV29-1 to TRBJ2-7, with D hard to call. The CDR3 totals 12 residues. With 5 bases removed from V and 3 bases from J, the gap between germline ends came to 11 bases. Germline lookup yields CDR1 SQVTM and CDR2 ANQGSEA. The CDR3 here is CSVLEMGYEQYF. The CDR3 bases that were read are TGCAGCGTTCTAGAGATGGGCTACGAG.

In this sample, this clone turned up many times. CDR3: CSVEGAGGYTF. CDR3 bases read: TGCAGCGTTGAGGGGGCGGGTGGC. The rearrangement joins TRBV29-1 to TRBJ1-2, with TRBD1 as a possible D gene (6 bases). The read terminates 3 residues before the CDR3 end, so the remaining end is supplied by the germline J gene. Trimming pared 3 bases from V and 7 bases from J, leaving 9 bases between. CDR3 length: 11 residues. From germline, CDR1 is SQVTM and CDR2 ANQGSEA.

This clone has a count of ten or more. The CDR3 end lies 3 residues beyond the end of the read and is filled in from the germline J gene. The rearrangement links TRBV5-1 to TRBJ2-5; 7 bases are shared with TRBD1. CDR3 length equals 13 residues. Germline loops: CDR1 SGHRS, CDR2 YFSETQ. V lost 0 bases, J lost 4 bases, and 0 bases stayed unmatched. CDR3 sequence: CASSLGQGETQYF. The DNA read from the CDR3 is TGCGCCAGCAGCTTGGGACAGGGAGAGACC.